The 21 T cell receptor beta chains listed next were all sequenced from one sample in a study of early T cells in non-severe SARS-CoV-2 infection. From the 5' RACE reads, TCRdb called clonotypes with MiXCR, one entry per CDR3 protein. The repertoire holds 35,000 to 50,000 distinct CDR3 sequences, over 5% seen once, with roughly 12% in the top ten. Input material: whole blood. The receptors originated from an adult who was a healthcare worker with PCR-confirmed SARS-CoV-2 infection or an uninfected control (not recorded which).

This clonotype showed up many times. This chain joins TRBV10-3 and TRBJ2-5, with 7 bases matching TRBD2. CDR1 is ENHRY, CDR2 SYGVKD, per germline. V was pared by 4 bases and J by 0 bases, with 8 bases of the junction left unmatched. CDR3 size: 16 residues. This CDR3 reads CAISAPAGPNQETQYF. In nucleotides, the CDR3 is TGTGCCATCAGTGCCCCAGCGGGGCCGAACCAAGAGACCCAGTACTTC.

This clonotype has ten or more counts. The V call is TRBV20-1, the J call TRBJ1-6; no clear D gene. V shed 2 bases and J shed 0 bases, with 8 bases lying between them. This CDR3 is built from 15 residues. Germline assignment: CDR1 DFQATT and CDR2 SNEGSKA (reference sequence). The CDR3 nucleotides read TGCAGTGCTAGACCGGTTCTCTCCTATAATTCACCCCTCCACTTT. Translated, it gives CSARPVLSYNSPLHF.

The chain couples TRBV7-9 to TRBJ2-5; 8 bases agree with TRBD1. Trimming removed 5 bases from V and 3 bases from J; junction bases left unmatched: 17. The V gene's germline CDR1 is SEHNR and CDR2 FQNEAQ (reference sequence). CDR3 length: 18 amino acids. In nucleotides, the CDR3 is TGTGCCAGCAGCCCCGGACAGGGTTCTGGATATTTCGAAGAGACCCAGTACTTC. Protein: CASSPGQGSGYFEETQYF. The full variable domain, rest sourced from reference TRBV7-9 and TRBJ2-5, is DTGVSQNPRHKITKRGQNVTFRCDPISEHNRLYWYRQTLGQGPEFLTYFQNEAQLEKSRLLSDRFSAERPKGSFSTLEIQRTEQGDSAMYLCASSPGQGSGYFEETQYFGPGTRLLVL.

This clonotype was detected many times. V and J are TRBV6-6 and TRBJ2-1, with TRBD2 identical over 9 bases. The ends lost 2 bases at V and 0 bases at J; junction bases unmatched: 8. The CDR3 extends over 18 amino acids. Germline V gene data show CDR1 as MNHNY and CDR2 as SVGAGI (reference sequence). CDR3 sequence (DNA): TGTGCCAGCAGTTACCCGAATAGCGGGGGTTCCTCCTACAATGAGCAGTTCTTC. Translating gives CASSYPNSGGSSYNEQFF.

This clonotype has at least ten counts. The rearrangement links TRBV4-3 to TRBJ2-2; 12 positions match TRBD1. The CDR3 covers 16 residues. CDR1 and CDR2 from the germline V gene are LGHNA and YSLEER. V gave up 4 bases and J gave up 7 bases; unmatched junction bases: 7. CDR3: CASSPGQGALYGELFF. The CDR3, as DNA: TGCGCCAGCAGCCCGGGACAGGGGGCGTTATACGGGGAGCTGTTTTTT.

At least ten counts were recorded for this clonotype. The V and J genes are TRBV5-5 and TRBJ2-5, with D perhaps matching TRBD2 (7 bases). The V and J ends lost 7 bases and 2 bases respectively, with 12 bases between them. The CDR3 is 13 residues long. The germline V gene has CDR1 SGHKS and CDR2 YYEKEE (reference sequence). The CDR3 DNA reads as TGTGCCAGCGGGGGGGCCCTACAAGAGACCCAGTACTTC. Its translation is CASGGALQETQYF.

This chain connects TRBV5-6 to TRBJ2-5; D gene ambiguous. CDR1 and CDR2 from the germline V gene are SGHDT and YYEEEE. Trimming removed 1 base from V and 4 bases from J, with 11 bases in between. This CDR3 region has 14 residues. The CDR3 bases are TGTGCCAGCAGCTTGCGAACGGCACTAGAGACCCAGTACTTC. The encoded protein is CASSLRTALETQYF.

The sample holds a few counts of this clonotype. V is TRBV29-1 and J is TRBJ2-3; 11 bases fit TRBD2. V was clipped by 4 bases and J by 2 bases; unmatched bases: 5. The germline gives CDR1 SQVTM, CDR2 ANQGSEA. The CDR3 spans 15 residues. CDR3 DNA sequence: TGCAGCGTTGCTCAACTAGCGGGGGTCACAGATACGCAGTATTTT. Amino acids: CSVAQLAGVTDTQYF.

This clonotype was seen just once. A clone one base away is much larger, so this may be a read error. The J gene is TRBJ1-2, the V gene TRBV7-2; TRBD1 aligns across 10 bases. Germline V gene lookup returns CDR1 SGHTA and CDR2 FQGNSA. This CDR3 spans 13 amino acids. After removal of 9 bases from V and 6 bases from J, the junction contained 7 bases not matched to a gene. The CDR3 loop is CASGTGVTNGYTF. DNA of the CDR3: TGTGCCAGTGGGACAGGGGTGACGAATGGCTACACCTTC.

This clonotype was observed a few times. The chain uses TRBV2 and TRBJ2-7, with a tentative D call TRBD1 (6 bases). This CDR3 contains 15 residues. Germline CDR1 SNHLY, CDR2 FYNNEI. Deletions cut 3 bases from V and 3 bases from J, with 15 bases between. The chain's CDR3 is CASSDPQGKFYEQYF. For the CDR3, the DNA is TGTGCCAGCAGTGATCCGCAGGGGAAGTTCTACGAGCAGTACTTC. The whole variable domain, filled in from reference TRBV2 and TRBJ2-7, reads EPEVTQTPSHQVTQMGQEVILRCVPISNHLYFYWYRQILGQKVEFLVSFYNNEISEKSEIFDDQFSVERPDGSNFTLKIRSTKLEDSAMYFCASSDPQGKFYEQYFGPGTRLTVT.

This clonotype was counted a few times. The rearrangement uses TRBV7-9 and TRBJ1-1; D not resolved. Germline values: CDR1 SEHNR, CDR2 FQNEAQ (reference sequence). V was shortened by 1 base and J by 5 bases, with 8 bases between the two germline ends. This CDR3 has 13 amino acids. CDR3 coding DNA: TGTGCCAGCAGCTTAGACCAACATACTGAAGCTTTCTTT. Amino acid sequence: CASSLDQHTEAFF.

The chain links TRBV10-1 to TRBJ2-1; D might be TRBD1 (6 bases). From germline, CDR1 is WNHNN and CDR2 SYGVQD (reference sequence). The V and J ends lost 4 bases and 6 bases respectively, with 13 bases between them. The CDR3 sequence is 14 residues long. In DNA form, the CDR3 reads TGCGCCAGCAGTGGACAGGTTCCAGGCAATGAGCAGTTCTTC. This codes for CASSGQVPGNEQFF.

This clonotype has a count of ten or more. Germline and junction disagree at one end, which may indicate a read error. The chain links TRBV6-1 to TRBJ2-1; D remains unclear. The CDR3 has 10 amino acids. CDR1 and CDR2 (germline): MNHNS, SASEGT. CDR3 sequence reads: CATSYNEQFF. Here the CDR3 DNA reads TGTGCCACCAGTTACAATGAGCAGTTCTTC.

This clonotype has a count of ten or more. The chain is built from TRBV30 and TRBJ2-5; TRBD1 might be the D (6 bases). The CDR3 runs 15 residues. Trimming took off 4 bases at V and 2 bases at J, with 17 bases between the two ends. Germline values: CDR1 GTSNPN, CDR2 SVGIG (reference sequence). The CDR3, as DNA: TGTGCCTGGACTCCCCTGGGGACAAAGCAAGAGACCCAGTACTTC. It codes for CAWTPLGTKQETQYF.

The chain employs TRBV20-1 and TRBJ1-2, with TRBD1 as a possible D gene (6 bases). Trimming left V 5 bases short and J 13 bases short, with 29 bases between. CDR3 length: 15 residues. Per germline, CDR1 DFQATT and CDR2 SNEGSKA (reference sequence). CDR3 DNA sequence: TGCAGTGCTGGGGACAACGGCGCCCAGAGCCAGCCACTCACCTTC. Protein sequence: CSAGDNGAQSQPLTF.

The V call is TRBV10-3, the J call TRBJ2-3; D is perhaps TRBD2 (6 bases). The germline CDR1 and CDR2 sequences are ENHRY and SYGVKD. V shed 2 bases and J shed 1 base, with 13 bases lying between them. This CDR3 is 16 amino acids long. The CDR3 DNA reads as TGTGCCATCAGTGAGGCTGCGGGGTCTGGCACAGATACGCAGTATTTT. Translating it yields CAISEAAGSGTDTQYF.

This clonotype showed up many times. V gene TRBV2 combines with J gene TRBJ2-4, with D possibly being TRBD1 (5 bases). The CDR3 runs 16 residues. Germline V gene data show CDR1 as SNHLY and CDR2 as FYNNEI. Trimming removed 3 bases at V and 2 bases at J, with 14 bases between. For the CDR3, the DNA is TGTGCCAGCAGTGATGGTTTTCAGGGTTCCAAAAACATTCAGTACTTC. This translates into CASSDGFQGSKNIQYF.

This sequence joins TRBV18 and TRBJ2-2; a weak D match, TRBD2 (5 bases). Germline V lookup: CDR1 KGHSH, CDR2 LQKENI. V shed 6 bases and J shed 4 bases, with 6 bases lying between them. The CDR3 length is 12 residues. DNA for the CDR3: TGTGCCAGCTCGCGGGTCACCGGGGAGCTGTTTTTT. Protein product: CASSRVTGELFF.

The chain recombines TRBV2 with TRBJ2-1; 8 nucleotides align to TRBD2. The germline V gene has CDR1 SNHLY and CDR2 FYNNEI. The J segment lost 2 bases and the V segment lost 3 bases, leaving 9 bases of the junction unmatched. This CDR3 spans 17 amino acids. The chain's CDR3 is CASSDTGGGATYNEQFF. The CDR3 DNA reads TGTGCCAGCAGTGATACCGGGGGGGGAGCGACCTACAATGAGCAGTTCTTC.

This clonotype was observed many times. The chain joins TRBV7-8 to TRBJ1-3; D uncertain. The germline V gene encodes CDR1 SGHVS and CDR2 FQNEAQ. The CDR3 length is 15 residues. Between the trimmed V and J ends, which lost 2 bases and 2 bases, there was a span of 10 bases. CDR3 sequence (DNA): TGTGCCAGCAGCTTAAGGGAGGGTGCTGGAAACACCATATATTTT. The encoded protein is CASSLREGAGNTIYF.

This clonotype was found a few times. The chain combines TRBV7-7 with TRBJ2-2, with 8 bases matching TRBD1. V lost 3 bases and J lost 0; bases outside the gene matches: 0. This CDR3 has 15 amino acids. The germline V gene has CDR1 SSHAT and CDR2 FNYEAQ (reference sequence). The CDR3 protein is CASSLDRANTGELFF. The CDR3 nucleotides are TGTGCCAGCAGCTTGGACAGGGCGAACACCGGGGAGCTGTTTTTT.